The 18 T cell receptor beta chains below were found in one sample sequenced in a study of T cells in localized non-small cell lung cancer. Libraries were prepared by immunoSEQ multiplex PCR; TCRdb keeps only in-frame clonotypes and omits some of them. This table has about 27,000 clones, approximately 85% appearing once. Sequences were derived from peripheral blood, sampled before any cancer treatment. These receptors were obtained from a woman between 35 and 75 years old with stage I lung adenocarcinoma.

The chain combines TRBV6-5 with TRBJ2-7; D may be TRBD1 (6 bases). Per the germline V gene, CDR1 is MNHEY and CDR2 is SVGAGI. This CDR3 is 15 amino acids long. V gave up 7 bases and J gave up 2 bases, with 18 bases separating them. The CDR3 nucleotides are TGTGCCAGCATCAATTCAGCAGGGGAGACCTACGAGCAGTACTTC. Its protein is CASINSAGETYEQYF.

Here the CDR3 DNA reads TGTGCCAGCTCTGAAGCATTTAACTATGGCTACACCTTC. Protein: CASSEAFNYGYTF. The J gene is TRBJ1-2, the V gene TRBV6-1, with D hard to call. Looked up from germline, CDR1 is MNHNS and CDR2 is SASEGT. The CDR3 covers 13 residues. V was pared by 8 bases and J by 1 base, with 11 bases between.

V usage is TRBV10-3 and J usage is TRBJ2-6; TRBD2 is a possible D gene (5 bases). Deletions cut 7 bases from V and 4 bases from J, with 14 bases between. The CDR3 totals 15 residues. In germline, CDR1 is ENHRY, CDR2 SYGVKD. DNA for the CDR3: TGTGCCATCACCCCAGGCCCGGGAGGGGCCAACGTCCTGACTTTC. Translated: CAITPGPGGANVLTF.

This clone was counted a few times. This rearrangement joins TRBV7-8 to TRBJ1-1; TRBD1 aligns across 9 bases. With V trimmed by 3 bases and J by 12 bases, 2 bases remained unmatched. CDR1 is SGHVS, CDR2 FQNEAQ, per germline. This CDR3 comprises 11 residues. The DNA of the CDR3 is TGTGCCAGCAGCTTGGACAGGGGAACTTTCTTT. Protein: CASSLDRGTFF.

This clone showed up just once. The genes are TRBV2 and TRBJ2-3; no firm D call. Trimming took off 3 bases at V and 4 bases at J, with 11 bases between the two ends. This CDR3 is 14 amino acids long. The germline V gene encodes CDR1 SNHLY and CDR2 FYNNEI. The CDR3: CASSDVGRADTQYF. DNA of the CDR3: TGTGCCAGCAGTGATGTGGGAAGGGCAGATACGCAGTATTTT.

This sequence joins TRBV18 and TRBJ2-3; D may be TRBD2 (5 bases). Germline CDR1 reads KGHSH; CDR2 reads LQKENI. The length of the CDR3 is 15 residues. The V and J ends lost 4 bases and 2 bases respectively, with 13 bases between them. The CDR3 bases are TGTGCCAGCTCACTACTAGTAAAGCACACAGATACGCAGTATTTT. This gives the protein CASSLLVKHTDTQYF.

The chain has TRBV18 and TRBJ1-1; tentatively, D is TRBD1 (6 bases). Germline V lookup: CDR1 KGHSH, CDR2 LQKENI. The germline V and J ends were trimmed by 3 bases and 1 base, with 15 bases remaining between them. The CDR3 runs 16 residues. CDR3: CASSPKTGPENTEAFF. The CDR3, as DNA: TGTGCCAGCTCACCCAAAACAGGGCCGGAGAACACTGAAGCTTTCTTT.

The chain couples TRBV27 to TRBJ2-2, with no clear D. The V and J ends lost 3 bases and 1 base respectively, with 6 bases between them. Germline assignment: CDR1 MNHEY and CDR2 SMNVEV (reference sequence). This CDR3 is built from 14 residues. CDR3 loop: CASSFEVNTGELFF. CDR3 DNA sequence: TGTGCCAGCAGTTTTGAAGTGAACACCGGGGAGCTGTTTTTT.

The V and J genes are TRBV19 and TRBJ2-7; weak D call: TRBD1 (6 bases). Germline CDR1 and CDR2: LNHDA and SQIVND (reference sequence). The CDR3 spans 14 residues. V gave up 5 bases and J gave up 6 bases, with 17 bases separating them. The CDR3: CASSSPHRAVEQYF. The CDR3 DNA reads as TGTGCCAGTAGTTCCCCTCACAGGGCCGTCGAGCAGTACTTC. Filled out from reference TRBV19 and TRBJ2-7, the complete variable domain reads DGGITQSPKYLFRKEGQNVTLSCEQNLNHDAMYWYRQDPGQGLRLIYYSQIVNDFQKGDIAEGYSVSREKKESFPLTVTSAQKNPTAFYLCASSSPHRAVEQYFGPGTRLTVT.

This chain uses TRBV7-2 with TRBJ2-4; 8 nucleotides match TRBD2. CDR3 length: 15 amino acids. After removal of 1 base from V and 6 bases from J, the junction contained 5 bases not matched to a gene. CDR1 is SGHTA, CDR2 FQGNSA, per germline. CDR3 DNA sequence: TGTGCCAGCAGCTTAGTGGGACTAGGTCCAAACATTCAGTACTTC. Its translation is CASSLVGLGPNIQYF.

V and J are TRBV13 and TRBJ2-1, with D perhaps matching TRBD1 (5 bases). Germline CDR1 PRHDT, CDR2 FYEKMQ (reference sequence). The V and J ends lost 4 bases and 6 bases respectively, with 10 bases between them. CDR3 length: 13 residues. CDR3 in DNA: TGTGCCAGCAGCTGGGGCGGATCCAATGAGCAGTTCTTC. Residues: CASSWGGSNEQFF.

The chain joins TRBV9 to TRBJ2-1; a weak D match, TRBD2 (5 bases). CDR3 length: 15 residues. The V and J ends lost 4 bases and 2 bases respectively, with 13 bases between them. Germline loops: CDR1 SGDLS, CDR2 YYNGEE. CDR3 loop: CASSKDWTAYNEQFF. CDR3 DNA sequence: TGTGCCAGCAGCAAGGACTGGACCGCCTACAATGAGCAGTTCTTC.

This chain uses TRBV9 with TRBJ2-5; maybe TRBD2 (6 bases). V gave up 4 bases and J gave up 5 bases, with 15 bases separating them. There are 14 residues in the CDR3. CDR1 is SGDLS, CDR2 YYNGEE, per germline. CDR3 sequence reads: CASSPQAGLETQYF. The CDR3 DNA is TGTGCCAGCAGCCCGCAGGCGGGGCTGGAGACCCAGTACTTC.

This chain connects TRBV5-6 to TRBJ1-1; a possible D gene is TRBD1 (5 bases). In germline, CDR1 is SGHDT, CDR2 YYEEEE. V dropped 2 bases and J dropped 3 bases, with 14 bases sitting between them. The CDR3 runs to 15 residues. The DNA of the CDR3 is TGTGCCAGCAGCTTATCTAAGGGGTGGGACACTGAAGCTTTCTTT. Translating gives CASSLSKGWDTEAFF.

V is TRBV5-4 and J is TRBJ2-7; D tentatively fits TRBD1 or TRBD2 (5 bases each). This CDR3 contains 13 residues. Trimming removed 5 bases at V and 4 bases at J, with 13 bases between. In germline, CDR1 is SGHNT, CDR2 YYREEE (reference sequence). DNA of the CDR3: TGTGCCAGCAGTAGCCGGGGCGAGTACGAGCAGTACTTC. This encodes CASSSRGEYEQYF.

The chain is built from TRBV9 and TRBJ2-2; the D call may be TRBD1 or TRBD2 (6 bases each). CDR3 length: 16 amino acids. Trimming stripped 0 bases from V and 0 bases from J, with 9 bases between. Germline V gene sequence: CDR1 SGDLS, CDR2 YYNGEE. The DNA of the CDR3 is TGTGCCAGCAGCGTAGACGGGGGCGCGAACACCGGGGAGCTGTTTTTT. Protein sequence: CASSVDGGANTGELFF.

CDR3 DNA sequence: TGTGCCAGCAGCGAGCCGGGACAGGGGCCGGACGAGCAGTACTTC. Protein sequence: CASSEPGQGPDEQYF. V gene TRBV5-4 combines with J gene TRBJ2-7, with 10 bases lining up with TRBD1. V was pared by 4 bases and J by 5 bases, with 9 bases of the junction left unmatched. CDR3 length equals 15 residues. Germline V gene data show CDR1 as SGHNT and CDR2 as YYREEE (reference sequence).

This clone was detected only once. The rearrangement joins TRBV6-6 to TRBJ2-2, with D perhaps given as TRBD1 or TRBD2 (5 bases each). This CDR3 has 15 residues. Trimming shortened V by 4 bases and J by 1 base, and 10 bases separated the two germline ends. Germline lookup yields CDR1 MNHNY and CDR2 SVGAGI (reference sequence). CDR3 region: CASSSGTENTGELFF. The CDR3 DNA reads as TGTGCCAGCAGTTCCGGGACGGAGAACACCGGGGAGCTGTTTTTT.